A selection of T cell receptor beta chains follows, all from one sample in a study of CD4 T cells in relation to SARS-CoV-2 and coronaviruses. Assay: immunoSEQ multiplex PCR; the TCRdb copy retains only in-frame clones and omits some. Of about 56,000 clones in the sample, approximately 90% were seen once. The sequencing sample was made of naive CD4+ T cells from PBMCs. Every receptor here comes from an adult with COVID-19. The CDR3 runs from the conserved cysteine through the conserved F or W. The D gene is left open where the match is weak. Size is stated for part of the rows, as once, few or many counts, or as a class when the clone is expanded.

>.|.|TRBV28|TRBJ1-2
TGTGCCAGCAGCCCTGCCGGGGCTCTTGGCTATGGCTACACCTTC
CASSPAGALGYGYTF
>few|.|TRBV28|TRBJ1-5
TGTGCCAGCGGATCACCGGGACTATATCAGCCCCAGCATTTT
CASGSPGLYQPQHF
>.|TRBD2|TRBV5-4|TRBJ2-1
TGTGCCAGCACCTTTAGCGGGACTATTGAGCAGTTCTTC
CASTFSGTIEQFF
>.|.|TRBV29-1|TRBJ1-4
TGCAGCGTCAACGTGGGCGGCCAGGGTGAAAAACTGTTTTTT
CSVNVGGQGEKLFF
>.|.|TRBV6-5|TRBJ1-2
TGTGCCAGCGGTTCACGGCCTTCGGGGTATGGCTACACCTTC
CASGSRPSGYGYTF
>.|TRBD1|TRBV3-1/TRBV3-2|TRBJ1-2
TGTGCCAGCAGCCCTGACGGACAGGTCTTAAGCTATGGCTACACCTTC
CASSPDGQVLSYGYTF
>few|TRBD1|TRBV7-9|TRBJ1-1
TGTGCCAGCAGCTGGGACAGGGGGCGTAGAGCTTTCTTT
CASSWDRGRRAFF
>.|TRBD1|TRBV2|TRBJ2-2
TGTGCCAGCAGCGCAGGGGGGAACACCGGGGAGCTGTTTTTT
CASSAGGNTGELFF
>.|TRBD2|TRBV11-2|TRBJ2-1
TGTGCCAGCAGCTCAAGACTAGCGGCTGATGAGCAGTTCTTC
CASSSRLAADEQFF
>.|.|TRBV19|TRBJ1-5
TGTGCCAGTAGTAGCCCGGCCCATAGCAATCAGCCCCAGCATTTT
CASSSPAHSNQPQHF
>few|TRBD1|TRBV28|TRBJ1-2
TGTGCCAGCAGTACCGGGACAGGGGGAGGCCATGGCTACACCTTC
CASSTGTGGGHGYTF
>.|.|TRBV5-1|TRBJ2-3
TGCGCCAGCAGCTTGCGGGTAAGGACAGATACGCAGTATTTT
CASSLRVRTDTQYF
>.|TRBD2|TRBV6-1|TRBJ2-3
TGTGCCAGCAGTGAGGGGACTAGCGGGAATTCAGATACGCAGTATTTT
CASSEGTSGNSDTQYF
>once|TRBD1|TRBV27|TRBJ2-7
TGTGCCAGCAGTTTAGGGACAGGGGGCCTCCAAAGCTCCTACGAGCAGTACTTC
CASSLGTGGLQSSYEQYF
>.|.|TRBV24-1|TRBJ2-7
TGTGCCACCAGTGGAAGGACAGACCTACGCGAGCAGTACTTC
CATSGRTDLREQYF
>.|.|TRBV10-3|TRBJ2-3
TGTGCCATCAGTGGTGAGCAGGTCAGCACAGATACGCAGTATTTT
CAISGEQVSTDTQYF
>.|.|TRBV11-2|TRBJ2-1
TGTGCCAGCAGCTTAATTTACAGCGGGCAGTTCTTC
CASSLIYSGQFF
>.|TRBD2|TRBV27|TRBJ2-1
TGTGCCATTTCTCCGGGACTAGCGGGCGATGAGCAGTTCTTC
CAISPGLAGDEQFF
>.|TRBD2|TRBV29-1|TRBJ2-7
TGCAGCGTTGATAAGCGGGAGCCCCCCCCTCTCTACTACGAGCAGTACTTC
CSVDKREPPPLYYEQYF
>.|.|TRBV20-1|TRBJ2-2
TGCAGTGCCAGTAAATACTCCGGGACGGCACATACCGGGGAGCTGTTTTTT
CSASKYSGTAHTGELFF
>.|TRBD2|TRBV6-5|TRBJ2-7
TGTGCCAGCAGTCAGAGACTAGCGGGGGCCCACGAGCAGTACTTC
CASSQRLAGAHEQYF
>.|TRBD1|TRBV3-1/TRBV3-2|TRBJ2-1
TGTGCCAGCAGCCAACAGGGACAGAATAACAATGAGCAGTTCTTC
CASSQQGQNNNEQFF
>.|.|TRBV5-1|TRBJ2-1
TGCGCCAGCAGCTTGGTGGGGAGGCGGGACGGCAATGAGCAGTTCTTC
CASSLVGRRDGNEQFF
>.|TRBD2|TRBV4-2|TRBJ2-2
TGTGCCAGCAGCCAAAAAGGATGGGGCCGCGAGCGGGAGATGGGGGGGGCCGGGGAGCTGTTTTTT
CASSQKGWGREREMGGAGELFF
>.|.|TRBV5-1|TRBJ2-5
TGCGCCAGCAGCCCCCGGTTGGGGTGGGAGACCCAGTACTTC
CASSPRLGWETQYF
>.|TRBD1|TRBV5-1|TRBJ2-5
TGCGCCAGCAGCCGGGGACAGGGGGCGCGAGAGACCCAGTACTTC
CASSRGQGARETQYF
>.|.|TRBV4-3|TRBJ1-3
TGCGCCAGCAGCCAAGCCCGGTTCTCTGGAAACACCATATATTTT
CASSQARFSGNTIYF